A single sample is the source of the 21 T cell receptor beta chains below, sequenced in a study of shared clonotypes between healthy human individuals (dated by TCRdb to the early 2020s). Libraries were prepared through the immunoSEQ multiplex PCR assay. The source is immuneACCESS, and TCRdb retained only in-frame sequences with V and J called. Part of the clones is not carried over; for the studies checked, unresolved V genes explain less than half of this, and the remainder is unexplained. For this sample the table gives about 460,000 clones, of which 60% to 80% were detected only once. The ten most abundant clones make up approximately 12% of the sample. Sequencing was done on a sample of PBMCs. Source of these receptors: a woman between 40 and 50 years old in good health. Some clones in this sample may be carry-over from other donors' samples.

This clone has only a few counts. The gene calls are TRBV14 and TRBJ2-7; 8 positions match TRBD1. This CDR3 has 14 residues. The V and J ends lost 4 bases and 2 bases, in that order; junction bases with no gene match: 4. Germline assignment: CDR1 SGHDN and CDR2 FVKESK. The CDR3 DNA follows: TGTGCCAGCAGCCCCCGGACAGGGCCCTACGAGCAGTACTTC. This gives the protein CASSPRTGPYEQYF.

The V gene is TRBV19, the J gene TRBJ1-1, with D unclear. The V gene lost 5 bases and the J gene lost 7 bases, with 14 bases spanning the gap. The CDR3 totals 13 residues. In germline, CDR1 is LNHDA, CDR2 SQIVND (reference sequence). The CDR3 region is CASSPRGDGEAFF. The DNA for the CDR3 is TGTGCCAGTAGTCCTCGGGGAGACGGTGAAGCTTTCTTT.

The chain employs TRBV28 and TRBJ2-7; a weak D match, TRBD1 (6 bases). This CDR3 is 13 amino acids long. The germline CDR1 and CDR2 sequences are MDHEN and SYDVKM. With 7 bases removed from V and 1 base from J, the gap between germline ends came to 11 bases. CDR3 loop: CASTAGASYEQYF. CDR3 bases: TGTGCCAGCACTGCAGGGGCGTCCTACGAGCAGTACTTC.

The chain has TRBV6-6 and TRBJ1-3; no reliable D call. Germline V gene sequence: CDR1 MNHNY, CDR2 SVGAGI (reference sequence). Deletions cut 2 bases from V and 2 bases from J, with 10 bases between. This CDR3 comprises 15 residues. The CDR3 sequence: CASSYVGITGNTIYF. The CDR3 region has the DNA TGTGCCAGCAGTTACGTGGGTATTACTGGAAACACCATATATTTT.

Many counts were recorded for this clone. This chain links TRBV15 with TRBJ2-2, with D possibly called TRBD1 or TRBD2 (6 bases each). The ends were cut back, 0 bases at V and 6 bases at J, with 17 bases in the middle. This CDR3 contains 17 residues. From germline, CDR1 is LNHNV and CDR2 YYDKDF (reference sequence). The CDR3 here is CATSRDSALGGSGELFF. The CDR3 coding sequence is TGTGCCACCAGCAGAGATAGTGCTTTAGGGGGGTCCGGGGAGCTGTTTTTT.

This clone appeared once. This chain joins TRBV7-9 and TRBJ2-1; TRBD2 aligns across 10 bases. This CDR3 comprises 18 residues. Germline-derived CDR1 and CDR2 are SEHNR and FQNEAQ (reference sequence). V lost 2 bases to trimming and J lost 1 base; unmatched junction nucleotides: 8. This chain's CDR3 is CASSLWIGSGRSYNEQFF. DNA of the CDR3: TGTGCCAGCAGCTTATGGATCGGTAGCGGGAGGTCCTACAATGAGCAGTTCTTC.

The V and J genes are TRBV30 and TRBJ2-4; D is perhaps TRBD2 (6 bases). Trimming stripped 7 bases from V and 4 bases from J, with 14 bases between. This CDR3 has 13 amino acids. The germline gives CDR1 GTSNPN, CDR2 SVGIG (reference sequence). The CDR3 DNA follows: TGTGCCTCTTCGGAGGGGATGAAAAACATTCAGTACTTC. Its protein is CASSEGMKNIQYF.

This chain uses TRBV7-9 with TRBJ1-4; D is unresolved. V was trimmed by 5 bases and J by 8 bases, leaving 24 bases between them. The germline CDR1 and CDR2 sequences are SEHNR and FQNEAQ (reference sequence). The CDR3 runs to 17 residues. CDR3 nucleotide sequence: TGTGCCAGCAGCACCCTGTTGGGAAGTCCTCGGGAGGAAAAACTGTTTTTT. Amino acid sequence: CASSTLLGSPREEKLFF.

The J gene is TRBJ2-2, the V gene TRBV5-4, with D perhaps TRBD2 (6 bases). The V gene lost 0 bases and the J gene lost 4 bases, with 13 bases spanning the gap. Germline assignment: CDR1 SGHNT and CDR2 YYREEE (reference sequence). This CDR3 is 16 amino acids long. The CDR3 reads CASSLAGGATTGELFF. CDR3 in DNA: TGTGCCAGCAGCTTGGCCGGGGGAGCGACCACCGGGGAGCTGTTTTTT.

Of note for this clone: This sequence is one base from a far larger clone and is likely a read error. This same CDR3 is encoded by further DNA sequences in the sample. The CDR3 here is CASAPQRDSYGYTF. The DNA for the CDR3 is TGCGCCAGCGCCCCCCAGAGGGATAGCTATGGCTACACCTTC. The chain is built from TRBV6-5 and TRBJ1-2; D remains ambiguous. The CDR3 is made up of 14 amino acids. CDR1 MNHEY and CDR2 SVGAGI come from the germline V gene.

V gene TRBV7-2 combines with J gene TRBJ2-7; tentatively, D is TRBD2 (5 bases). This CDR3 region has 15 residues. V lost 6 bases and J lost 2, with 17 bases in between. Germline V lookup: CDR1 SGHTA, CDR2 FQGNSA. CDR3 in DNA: TGTGCCAGCAGTAAAACCTGGAGGAATCCCTACGAGCAGTACTTC. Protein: CASSKTWRNPYEQYF.

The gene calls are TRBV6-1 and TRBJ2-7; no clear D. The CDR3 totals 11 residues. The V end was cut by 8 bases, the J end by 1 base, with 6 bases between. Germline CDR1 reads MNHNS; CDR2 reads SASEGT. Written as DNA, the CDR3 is TGTGCCAGCGCAGAGTCCTACGAGCAGTACTTC. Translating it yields CASAESYEQYF.

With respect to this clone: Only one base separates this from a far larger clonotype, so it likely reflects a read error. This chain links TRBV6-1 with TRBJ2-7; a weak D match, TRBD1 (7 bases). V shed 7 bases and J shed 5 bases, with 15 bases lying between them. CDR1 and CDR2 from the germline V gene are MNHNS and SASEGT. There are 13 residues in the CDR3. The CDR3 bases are TGTGCCAGCATGGCCGGAGGGGGCGACGAGCAGTACTTC. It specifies CASMAGGGDEQYF.

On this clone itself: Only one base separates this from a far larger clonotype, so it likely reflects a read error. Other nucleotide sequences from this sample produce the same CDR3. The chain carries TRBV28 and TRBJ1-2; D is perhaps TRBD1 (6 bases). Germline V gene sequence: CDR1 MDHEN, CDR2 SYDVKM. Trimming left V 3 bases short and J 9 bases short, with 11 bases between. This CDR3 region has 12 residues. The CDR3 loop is CASSFQGSSYTF. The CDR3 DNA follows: TGTGCCAGCAGTTTTCAGGGGTCGAGCTACACCTTC.

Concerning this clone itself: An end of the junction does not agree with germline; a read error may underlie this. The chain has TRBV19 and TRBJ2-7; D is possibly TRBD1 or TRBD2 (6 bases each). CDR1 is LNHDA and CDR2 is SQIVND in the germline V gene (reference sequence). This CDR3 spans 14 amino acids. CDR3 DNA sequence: TGTGCCAGCAGTAGGGGGGACCGATCCTACGAGCAGTACTTC. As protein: CASSRGDRSYEQYF.

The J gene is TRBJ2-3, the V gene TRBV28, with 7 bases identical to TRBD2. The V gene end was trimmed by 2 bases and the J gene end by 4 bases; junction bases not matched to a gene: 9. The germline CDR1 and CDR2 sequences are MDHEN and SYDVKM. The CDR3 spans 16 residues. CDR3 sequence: CASSLGGSGSPDTQYF. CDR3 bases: TGTGCCAGCAGTTTAGGTGGTAGCGGGTCCCCAGATACGCAGTATTTT. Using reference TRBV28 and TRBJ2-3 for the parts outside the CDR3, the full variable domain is DVKVTQSSRYLVKRTGEKVFLECVQDMDHENMFWYRQDPGLGLRLIYFSYDVKMKEKGDIPEGYSVSREKKERFSLILESASTNQTSMYLCASSLGGSGSPDTQYFGPGTRLTVL.

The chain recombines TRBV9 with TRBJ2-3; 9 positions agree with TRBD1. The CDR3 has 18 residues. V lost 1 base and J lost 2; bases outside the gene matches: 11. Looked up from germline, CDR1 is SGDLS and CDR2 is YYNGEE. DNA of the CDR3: TGTGCCAGCAGCGTAAGACAGACAGGGGGAGTGAACACAGATACGCAGTATTTT. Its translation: CASSVRQTGGVNTDTQYF.

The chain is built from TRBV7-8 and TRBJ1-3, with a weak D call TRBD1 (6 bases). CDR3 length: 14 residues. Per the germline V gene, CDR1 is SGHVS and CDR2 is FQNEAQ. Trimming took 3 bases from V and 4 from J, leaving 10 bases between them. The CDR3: CASSFRGRGNTIYF. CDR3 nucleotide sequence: TGTGCCAGCAGCTTCCGGGGGCGAGGAAACACCATATATTTT. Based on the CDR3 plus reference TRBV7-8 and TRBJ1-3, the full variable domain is GAGVSQSPRYKVAKRGQDVALRCDPISGHVSLFWYQQALGQGPEFLTYFQNEAQLDKSGLPSDRFFAERPEGSVSTLKIQRTQQEDSAVYLCASSFRGRGNTIYFGEGSWLTVV.

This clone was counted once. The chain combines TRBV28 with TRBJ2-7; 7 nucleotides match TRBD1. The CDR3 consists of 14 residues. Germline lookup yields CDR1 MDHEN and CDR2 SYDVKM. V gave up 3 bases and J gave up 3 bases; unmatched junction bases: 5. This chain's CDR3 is CASSLGTADYEQYF. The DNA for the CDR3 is TGTGCCAGCAGTTTGGGGACAGCTGACTACGAGCAGTACTTC. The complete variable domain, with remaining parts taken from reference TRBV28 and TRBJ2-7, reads DVKVTQSSRYLVKRTGEKVFLECVQDMDHENMFWYRQDPGLGLRLIYFSYDVKMKEKGDIPEGYSVSREKKERFSLILESASTNQTSMYLCASSLGTADYEQYFGPGTRLTVT.

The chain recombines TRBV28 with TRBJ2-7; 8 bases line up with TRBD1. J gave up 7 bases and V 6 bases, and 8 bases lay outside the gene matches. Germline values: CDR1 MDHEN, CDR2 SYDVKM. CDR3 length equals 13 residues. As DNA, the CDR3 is TGTGCCAGCAGGACAGGGGCCTCGAGTGAGCAGTACTTC. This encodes CASRTGASSEQYF.

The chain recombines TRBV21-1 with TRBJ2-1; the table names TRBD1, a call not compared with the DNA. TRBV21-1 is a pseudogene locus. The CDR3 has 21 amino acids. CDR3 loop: CASSSRGETGGGWSSYNEQFF. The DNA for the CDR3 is TGTGCCAGCAGCTCCCGAGGTGAGACAGGGGGCGGGTGGAGCTCCTACAATGAGCAGTTCTTC.